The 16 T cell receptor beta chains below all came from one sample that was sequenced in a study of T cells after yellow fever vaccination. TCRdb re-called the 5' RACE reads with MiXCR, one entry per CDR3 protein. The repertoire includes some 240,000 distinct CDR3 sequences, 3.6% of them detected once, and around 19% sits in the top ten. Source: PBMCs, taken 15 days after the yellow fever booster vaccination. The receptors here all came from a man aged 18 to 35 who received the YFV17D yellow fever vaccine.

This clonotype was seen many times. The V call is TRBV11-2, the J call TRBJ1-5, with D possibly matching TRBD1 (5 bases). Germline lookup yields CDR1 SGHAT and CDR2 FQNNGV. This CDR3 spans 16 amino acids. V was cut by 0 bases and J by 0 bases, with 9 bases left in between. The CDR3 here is CASSLDGADSNQPQHF. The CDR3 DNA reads TGTGCCAGCAGCTTAGATGGGGCAGATAGCAATCAGCCCCAGCATTTT.

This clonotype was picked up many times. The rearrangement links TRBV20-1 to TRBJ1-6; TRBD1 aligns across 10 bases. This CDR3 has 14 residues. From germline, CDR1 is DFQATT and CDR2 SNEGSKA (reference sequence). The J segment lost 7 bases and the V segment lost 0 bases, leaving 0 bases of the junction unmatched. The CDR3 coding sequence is TGCAGTGCTAGAGAGGGACAGGGGAATTCACCCCTCCACTTT. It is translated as CSAREGQGNSPLHF.

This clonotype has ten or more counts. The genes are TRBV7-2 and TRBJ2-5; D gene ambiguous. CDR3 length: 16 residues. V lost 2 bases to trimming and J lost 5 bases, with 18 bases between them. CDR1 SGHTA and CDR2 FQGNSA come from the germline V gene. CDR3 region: CASSLLGRIGSETQYF. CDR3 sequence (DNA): TGTGCCAGCAGCTTACTGGGCAGAATAGGCTCCGAGACCCAGTACTTC.

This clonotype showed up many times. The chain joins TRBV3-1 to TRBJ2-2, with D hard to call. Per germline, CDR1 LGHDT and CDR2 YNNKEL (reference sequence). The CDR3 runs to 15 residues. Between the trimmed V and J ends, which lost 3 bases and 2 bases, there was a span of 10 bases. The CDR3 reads CASSQRLLNTGELFF. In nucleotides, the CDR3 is TGTGCCAGCAGCCAGAGACTGCTAAACACCGGGGAGCTGTTTTTT.

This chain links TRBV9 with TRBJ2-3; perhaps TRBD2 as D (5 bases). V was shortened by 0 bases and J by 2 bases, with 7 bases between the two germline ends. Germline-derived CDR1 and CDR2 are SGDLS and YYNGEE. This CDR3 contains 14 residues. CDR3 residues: CASSVDGDTDTQYF. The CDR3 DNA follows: TGTGCCAGCAGCGTAGACGGGGACACAGATACGCAGTATTTT.

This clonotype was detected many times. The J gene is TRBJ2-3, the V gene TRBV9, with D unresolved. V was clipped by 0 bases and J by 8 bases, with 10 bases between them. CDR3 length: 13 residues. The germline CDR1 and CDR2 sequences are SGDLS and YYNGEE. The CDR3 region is CASSVVQTGTQYF. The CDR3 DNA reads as TGTGCCAGCAGCGTAGTCCAGACGGGTACGCAGTATTTT.

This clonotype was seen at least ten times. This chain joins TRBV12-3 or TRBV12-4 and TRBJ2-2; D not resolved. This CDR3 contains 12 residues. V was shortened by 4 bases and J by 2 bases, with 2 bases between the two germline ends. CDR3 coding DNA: TGTGCCAGCAGTTCCAACACCGGGGAGCTGTTTTTT. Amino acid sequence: CASSSNTGELFF.

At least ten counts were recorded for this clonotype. The CDR3 spells CASSETGNNEQFF. In DNA form, the CDR3 reads TGCGCCAGCAGCGAGACAGGGAACAATGAGCAGTTCTTC. This chain uses TRBV5-1 with TRBJ2-1; 7 nucleotides agree with TRBD1. The CDR3 runs 13 residues. J lost 5 bases, V lost 4 bases, and 3 bases had no gene match. Germline lookup yields CDR1 SGHRS and CDR2 YFSETQ.

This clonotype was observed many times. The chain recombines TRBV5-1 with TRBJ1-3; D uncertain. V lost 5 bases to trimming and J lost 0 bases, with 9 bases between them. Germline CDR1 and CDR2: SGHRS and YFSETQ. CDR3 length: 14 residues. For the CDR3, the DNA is TGCGCCAGCAGTCCGCAGCACTCTGGAAACACCATATATTTT. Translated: CASSPQHSGNTIYF.

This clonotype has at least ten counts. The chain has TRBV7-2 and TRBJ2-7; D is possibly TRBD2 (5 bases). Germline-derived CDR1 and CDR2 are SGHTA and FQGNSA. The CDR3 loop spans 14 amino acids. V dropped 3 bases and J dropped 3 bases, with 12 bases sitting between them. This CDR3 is CASSFTGGRYEQYF. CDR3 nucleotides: TGTGCCAGCAGCTTTACCGGCGGGCGCTACGAGCAGTACTTC.

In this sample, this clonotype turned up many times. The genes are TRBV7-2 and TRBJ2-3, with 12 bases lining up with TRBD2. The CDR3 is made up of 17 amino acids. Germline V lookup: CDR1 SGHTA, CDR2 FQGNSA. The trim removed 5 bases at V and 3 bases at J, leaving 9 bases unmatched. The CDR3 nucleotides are TGTGCCAGCAGCCCAAGACTAGCGGGGGCAGGTACAGATACGCAGTATTTT. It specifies CASSPRLAGAGTDTQYF.

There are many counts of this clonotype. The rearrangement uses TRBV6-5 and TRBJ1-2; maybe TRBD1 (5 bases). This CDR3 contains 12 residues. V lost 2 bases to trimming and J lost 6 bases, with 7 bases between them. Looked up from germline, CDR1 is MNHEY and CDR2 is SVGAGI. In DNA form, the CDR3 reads TGTGCCAGCAGTTACGGGGGACATGGCTACACCTTC. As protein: CASSYGGHGYTF.

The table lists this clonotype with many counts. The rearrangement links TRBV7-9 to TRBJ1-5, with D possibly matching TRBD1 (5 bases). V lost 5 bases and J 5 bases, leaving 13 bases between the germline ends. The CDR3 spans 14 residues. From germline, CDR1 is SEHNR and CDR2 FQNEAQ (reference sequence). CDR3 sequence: CASSIQGQHQPQHF. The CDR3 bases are TGTGCCAGCAGCATCCAGGGCCAGCATCAGCCCCAGCATTTT. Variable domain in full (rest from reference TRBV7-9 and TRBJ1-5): DTGVSQNPRHKITKRGQNVTFRCDPISEHNRLYWYRQTLGQGPEFLTYFQNEAQLEKSRLLSDRFSAERPKGSFSTLEIQRTEQGDSAMYLCASSIQGQHQPQHFGDGTRLSIL.

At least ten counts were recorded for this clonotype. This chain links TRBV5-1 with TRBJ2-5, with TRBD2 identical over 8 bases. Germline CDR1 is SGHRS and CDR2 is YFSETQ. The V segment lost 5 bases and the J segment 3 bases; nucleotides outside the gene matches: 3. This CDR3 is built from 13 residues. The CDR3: CASSPGLEETQYF. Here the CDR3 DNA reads TGCGCCAGCAGTCCGGGACTAGAAGAGACCCAGTACTTC. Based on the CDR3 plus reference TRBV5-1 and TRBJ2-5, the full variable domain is KAGVTQTPRYLIKTRGQQVTLSCSPISGHRSVSWYQQTPGQGLQFLFEYFSETQRNKGNFPGRFSGRQFSNSRSEMNVSTLELGDSALYLCASSPGLEETQYFGPGTRLLVL.

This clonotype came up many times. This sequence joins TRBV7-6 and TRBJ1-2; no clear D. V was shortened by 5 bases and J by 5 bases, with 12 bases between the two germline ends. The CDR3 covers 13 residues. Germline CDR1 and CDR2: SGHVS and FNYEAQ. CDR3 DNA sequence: TGTGCCAGCAGCGGCTCCGCTGCGTATGGCTACACCTTC. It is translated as CASSGSAAYGYTF.

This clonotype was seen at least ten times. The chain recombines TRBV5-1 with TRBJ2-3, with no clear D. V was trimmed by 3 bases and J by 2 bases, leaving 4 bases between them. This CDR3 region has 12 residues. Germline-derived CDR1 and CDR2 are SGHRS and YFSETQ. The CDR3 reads CASSWYTDTQYF. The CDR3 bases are TGCGCCAGCAGCTGGTACACAGATACGCAGTATTTT.